This TCR beta chain was recovered during a study of blood T cell repertoires in COVID-19. Study-level information: PBMCs, B-cell-depleted T cells, or T cells were the source of the cDNA or gDNA that made up the material.

Sequencing used immunoSEQ multiplex PCR; TCRdb keeps in-frame clones, though not all of them. The sample has about 140,000 clones, 81% seen once; the top ten hold around 8.2%. The TCR was taken from a human donor in a cohort sampled during active COVID-19. The specimen was peripheral blood.

The CDR3 here is CASSLILTGGATQYF. The CDR3 DNA follows: TGTGCCAGCAGTTTAATCCTGACAGGGGGCGCGACGCAGTACTTC. The rearrangement links TRBV28 to TRBJ2-7; 10 bases match TRBD1. This CDR3 spans 15 amino acids. Germline CDR1 and CDR2: MDHEN and SYDVKM. The trim removed 2 bases at V and 9 bases at J, leaving 10 bases unmatched.